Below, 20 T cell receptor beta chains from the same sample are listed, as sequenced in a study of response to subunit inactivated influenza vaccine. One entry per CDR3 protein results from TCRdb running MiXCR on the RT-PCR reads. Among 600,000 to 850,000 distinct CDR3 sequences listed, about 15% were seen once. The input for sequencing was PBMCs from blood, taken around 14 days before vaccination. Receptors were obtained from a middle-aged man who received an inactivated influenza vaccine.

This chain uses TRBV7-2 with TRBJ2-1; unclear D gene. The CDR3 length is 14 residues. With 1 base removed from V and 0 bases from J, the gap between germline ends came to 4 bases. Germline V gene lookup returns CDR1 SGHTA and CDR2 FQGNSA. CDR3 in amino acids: CASSLGFSYNEQFF. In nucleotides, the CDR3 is TGTGCCAGCAGCTTAGGTTTCTCCTACAATGAGCAGTTCTTC.

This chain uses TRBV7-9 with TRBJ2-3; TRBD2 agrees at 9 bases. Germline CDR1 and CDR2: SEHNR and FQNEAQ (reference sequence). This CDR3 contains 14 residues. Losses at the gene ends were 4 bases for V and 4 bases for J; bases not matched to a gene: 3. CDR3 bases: TGTGCCAGCAGCTCGACTAGCGGAGCAGATACGCAGTATTTT. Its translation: CASSSTSGADTQYF.

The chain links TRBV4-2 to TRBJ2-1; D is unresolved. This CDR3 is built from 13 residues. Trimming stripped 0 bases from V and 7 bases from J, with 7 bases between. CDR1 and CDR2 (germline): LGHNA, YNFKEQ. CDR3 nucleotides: TGTGCCAGCAGCCAAGATTATGGGAATGAGCAGTTCTTC. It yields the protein CASSQDYGNEQFF.

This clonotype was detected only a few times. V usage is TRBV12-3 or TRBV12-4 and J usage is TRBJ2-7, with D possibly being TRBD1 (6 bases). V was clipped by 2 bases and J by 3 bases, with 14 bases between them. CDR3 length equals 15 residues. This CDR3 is CASSLMGTLNYEQYF. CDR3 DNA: TGTGCCAGCAGTTTAATGGGGACACTGAACTACGAGCAGTACTTC.

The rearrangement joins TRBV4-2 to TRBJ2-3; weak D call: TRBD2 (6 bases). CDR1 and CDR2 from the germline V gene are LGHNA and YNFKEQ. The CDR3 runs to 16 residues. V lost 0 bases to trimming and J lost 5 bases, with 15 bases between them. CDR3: CASSQETIIGGDTQYF. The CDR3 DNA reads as TGTGCCAGCAGCCAAGAAACGATTATCGGGGGAGATACGCAGTATTTT.

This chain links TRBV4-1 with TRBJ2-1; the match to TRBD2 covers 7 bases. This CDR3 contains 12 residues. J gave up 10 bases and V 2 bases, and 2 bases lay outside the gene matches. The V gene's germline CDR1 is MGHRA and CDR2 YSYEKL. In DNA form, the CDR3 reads TGCGCCAGCAGCCAAAGAGCGGGGGAGCAGTTCTTC. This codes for CASSQRAGEQFF.

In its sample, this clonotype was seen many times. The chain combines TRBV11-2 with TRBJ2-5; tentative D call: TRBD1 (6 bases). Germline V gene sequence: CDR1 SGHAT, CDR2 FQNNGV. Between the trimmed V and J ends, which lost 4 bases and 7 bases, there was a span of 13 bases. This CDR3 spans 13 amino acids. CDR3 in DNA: TGTGCCAGCAGCTCTGGGGGCCTGATGACCCAGTACTTC. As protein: CASSSGGLMTQYF.

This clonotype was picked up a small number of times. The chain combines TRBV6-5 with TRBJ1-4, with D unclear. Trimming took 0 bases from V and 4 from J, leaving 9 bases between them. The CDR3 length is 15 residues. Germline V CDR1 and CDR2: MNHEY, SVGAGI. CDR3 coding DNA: TGTGCCAGCAGTTACTCGACGGGGTATAATGAAAAACTGTTTTTT. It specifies CASSYSTGYNEKLFF.

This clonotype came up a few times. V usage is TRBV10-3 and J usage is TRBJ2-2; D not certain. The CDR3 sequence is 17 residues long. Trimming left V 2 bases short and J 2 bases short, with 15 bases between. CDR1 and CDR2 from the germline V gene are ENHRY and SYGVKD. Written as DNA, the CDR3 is TGTGCCATCAGTGAGCGACCAAAAGGCACAAACACCGGGGAGCTGTTTTTT. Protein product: CAISERPKGTNTGELFF.

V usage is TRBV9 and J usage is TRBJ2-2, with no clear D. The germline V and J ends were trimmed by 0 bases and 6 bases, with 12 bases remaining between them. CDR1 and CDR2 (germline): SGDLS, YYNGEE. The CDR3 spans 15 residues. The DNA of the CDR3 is TGTGCCAGCAGCGTAGTGGGTTCTTGGGCCGGGGAGCTGTTTTTT. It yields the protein CASSVVGSWAGELFF.

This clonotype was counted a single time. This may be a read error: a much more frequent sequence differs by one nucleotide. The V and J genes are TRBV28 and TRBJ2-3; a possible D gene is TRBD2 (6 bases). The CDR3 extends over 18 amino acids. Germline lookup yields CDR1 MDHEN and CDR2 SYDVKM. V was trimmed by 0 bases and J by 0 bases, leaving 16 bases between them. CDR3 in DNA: TGTGCCAGCAGTTTATGGGCTAGCGCGGGCAGTAGCACAGATACGCAGTATTTT. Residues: CASSLWASAGSSTDTQYF.

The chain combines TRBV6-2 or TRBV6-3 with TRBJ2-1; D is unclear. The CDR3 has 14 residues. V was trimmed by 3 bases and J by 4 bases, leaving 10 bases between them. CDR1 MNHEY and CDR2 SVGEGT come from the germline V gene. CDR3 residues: CASSYVRRYNEQFF. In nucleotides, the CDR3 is TGTGCCAGCAGTTATGTTCGCAGATACAATGAGCAGTTCTTC.

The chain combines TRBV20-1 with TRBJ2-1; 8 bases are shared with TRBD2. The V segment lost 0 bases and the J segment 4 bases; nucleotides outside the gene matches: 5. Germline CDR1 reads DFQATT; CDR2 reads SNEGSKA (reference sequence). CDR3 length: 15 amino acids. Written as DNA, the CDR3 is TGCAGTGCTAGAGATCCGGGACTAGGATACAATGAGCAGTTCTTC. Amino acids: CSARDPGLGYNEQFF.

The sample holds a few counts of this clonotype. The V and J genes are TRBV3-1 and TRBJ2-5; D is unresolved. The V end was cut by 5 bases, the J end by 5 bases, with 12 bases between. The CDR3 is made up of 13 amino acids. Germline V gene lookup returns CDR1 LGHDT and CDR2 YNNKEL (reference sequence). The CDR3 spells CASSNLRRETQYF. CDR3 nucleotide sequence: TGTGCCAGCAGCAACCTACGCAGGGAGACCCAGTACTTC.

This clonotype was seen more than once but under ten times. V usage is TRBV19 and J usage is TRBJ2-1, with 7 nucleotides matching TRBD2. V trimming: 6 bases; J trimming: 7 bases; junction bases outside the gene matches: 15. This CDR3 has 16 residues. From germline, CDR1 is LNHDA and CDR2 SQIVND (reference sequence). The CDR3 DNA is TGTGCCAGTAGAACCCGAGCCGCTGGGGGGGAAAATGAGCAGTTCTTC. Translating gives CASRTRAAGGENEQFF. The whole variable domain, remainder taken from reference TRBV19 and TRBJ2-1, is DGGITQSPKYLFRKEGQNVTLSCEQNLNHDAMYWYRQDPGQGLRLIYYSQIVNDFQKGDIAEGYSVSREKKESFPLTVTSAQKNPTAFYLCASRTRAAGGENEQFFGPGTRLTVL.

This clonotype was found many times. This chain's CDR3 is CASRGTPGHTGELFF. DNA for the CDR3: TGTGCCAGCAGAGGAACGCCAGGGCACACCGGGGAGCTGTTTTTT. V and J are TRBV12-3 or TRBV12-4 and TRBJ2-2; a possible D gene is TRBD1 (5 bases). The CDR3 loop spans 15 amino acids. V lost 6 bases and J lost 3, with 14 bases in between.

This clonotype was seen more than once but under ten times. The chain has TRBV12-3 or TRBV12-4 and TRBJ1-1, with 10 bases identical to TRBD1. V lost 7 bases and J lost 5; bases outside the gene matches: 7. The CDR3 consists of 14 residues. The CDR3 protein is CASTLTGGRTEAFF. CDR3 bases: TGTGCCAGCACCCTGACAGGGGGCCGAACTGAAGCTTTCTTT.

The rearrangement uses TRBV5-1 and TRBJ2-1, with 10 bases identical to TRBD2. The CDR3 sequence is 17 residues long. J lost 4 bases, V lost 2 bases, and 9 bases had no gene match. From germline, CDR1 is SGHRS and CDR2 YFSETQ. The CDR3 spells CASSFGLGTSDYNEQFF. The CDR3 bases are TGCGCCAGCAGCTTTGGATTAGGGACTAGCGATTACAATGAGCAGTTCTTC.

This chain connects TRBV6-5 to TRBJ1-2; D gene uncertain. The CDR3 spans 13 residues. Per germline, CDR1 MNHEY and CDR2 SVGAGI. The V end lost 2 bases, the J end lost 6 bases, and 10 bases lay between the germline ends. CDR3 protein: CASSYTGRNGYTF. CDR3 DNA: TGTGCCAGCAGTTACACCGGACGGAATGGCTACACCTTC.

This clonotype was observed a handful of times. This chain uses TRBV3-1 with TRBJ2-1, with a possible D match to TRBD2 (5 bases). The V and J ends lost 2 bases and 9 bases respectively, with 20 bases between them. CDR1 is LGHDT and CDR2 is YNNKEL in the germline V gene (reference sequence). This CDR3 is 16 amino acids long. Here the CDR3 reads CASSQLPGSQGGEQFF. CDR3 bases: TGTGCCAGCAGCCAACTACCGGGTAGCCAAGGAGGTGAGCAGTTCTTC.